The TCR beta chain under discussion was sequenced for a study of blood T cell repertoires in COVID-19 (TCRdb year 2020). In the study overall: The collaborator samples originated in the United States, Italy and Spain and spanned the acute and convalescent phases of COVID-19. The repertoires were released in a freely available public database meant as a resource for research on the immune response to SARS-CoV-2. The prospective study material was composed of cDNA or gDNA derived from T cells, B-cell-depleted T cells, or PBMCs. A de-identified subject ID, COVID-19 status, age in years and sex were almost always included in the sample metadata. Deeply sampled blood TCRbeta repertoires from subjects exposed to, actively infected with, or recovered from COVID-19 were included in the dataset. Where available, HLA class I and class II types were taken from metadata supplied by the sample provider and were not determined by assay-based typing. The samples were drawn from two sources: the first 160 participants of the ongoing ImmuneRACE study, and fewer than 1,500 subjects contributed by 6 global collaborators.

Results and caveats for the whole study, not just this receptor: How much clinical and demographic metadata was included differed by source and by participant, and the metadata was provided uncurated.

Whole blood was collected in K2EDTA tubes by collaborating institutions according to the institutions' own protocols. Collaborator samples were shipped for TCRbeta analysis as frozen whole blood, isolated PBMCs, or DNA extracted from either sample type. From the germline V gene (reference sequence), CDR1 is MNHNY and CDR2 is SVGAGI. V drops 2 bases and J drops 9 bases, leaving 8 bases in between. The CDR3, cysteine through phenylalanine, is 11 amino acids long. Only CDR3 DNA remains: 33 bases, in frame from the first base. A note on this clone: Which antigen it targets is not known. Per-base qualities were not stored, and no clone one base away is much larger.

TCRbeta CDR3 regions were amplified from genomic DNA by means of the immunoSEQ Assay, a bias-controlled multiplex PCR. The original pipeline was this. Nucleated cell counts per sample were estimated from amplification of reference gene primers within the assay. To quantify the absolute abundance of each unique TCRbeta CDR3 rearrangement, sequence reads were collapsed and filtered. Productive Simpson clonality was computed per sample as the square root of Simpson's diversity index over productive rearrangements. TCRdb stores this immuneACCESS table with in-frame sequences only. Part of the clones is absent; in the studies checked, under half of the shortfall reflects unresolved V genes, and no reason is known for the rest. From that table come the V and J calls and clone size; the DNA was used to work out D and trimming. Here the sample has around 250,000 clones; roughly nine tenths occur a single time. 6.2% of the sample is taken by the ten largest.

Sequencing input: peripheral blood. This receptor was identified in a man in his fifties or sixties with acute or convalescent COVID-19. The chain joins TRBV6-6 to TRBJ2-7; TRBD1 is a possible D gene, resting on 6 matching bases. CDR3 loop: CASSYEGGQYF. The DNA sequence is as follows: TGTGCCAGCAGTTACGAAGGGGGGCAGTACTTC.